This T cell receptor beta chain appears in the sequencing data of a study of shared clonotypes between healthy human individuals. CDR3 length equals 14 residues. V lost 2 bases, J lost 3 bases, and 10 bases lay in between. Germline CDR1 SGHTA, CDR2 FQGNSA. On this clone: Its antigen is not known.

This table comes from immunoSEQ multiplex PCR, and its TCRdb copy is limited to in-frame clones, with some not included. The table includes approximately 250,000 clones, 65% detected once. Study observations and caveats: Rarefaction indicated that sorted-subset sequencing remained incomplete although depth was large. With few donors, the genetic and exposure-history diversity represented was limited. Shared clonotypes across all four donors exceeded non-shared ones in generation probability.

This sequence was found in a man aged 25-45 years in good health. The sample comprised memory CD4+ T cells sorted from blood. Subset indicated: CD45RA-negative fraction. The chain couples TRBV7-2 to TRBJ2-5; D uncertain. The chain's CDR3 is CASSLSGLEETQYF. The CDR3 DNA sequence: TGTGCCAGCAGCTTAAGTGGGCTTGAAGAGACCCAGTACTTC.